Shown below are 28 T cell receptor beta chains from a single sample sequenced in a study of blood T cell repertoires in COVID-19. TCRdb keeps only in-frame clones here, not all; method: immunoSEQ multiplex PCR. The sample consists of over 110,000 clones, approximately 81% of them appearing once. Sequences were obtained from peripheral blood. The origin of the receptors is a human donor in a cohort sampled during active COVID-19.

CDR3 region: CASSHTGGSGANVLTF. The CDR3 DNA reads as TGTGCCAGCAGCCATACAGGGGGCTCTGGGGCCAACGTCCTGACTTTC. V gene TRBV14 combines with J gene TRBJ2-6; 8 bases are shared with TRBD1. The germline V gene has CDR1 SGHDN and CDR2 FVKESK. CDR3 length: 16 amino acids. Germline trimming cut 3 bases from V and 0 bases from J; bases unmatched to any gene: 1.

This clone was detected a few times. DNA for the CDR3: TGTGCCAGCTCACCGACAGCTAGCACAGATACGCAGTATTTT. Its protein product is CASSPTASTDTQYF. This chain links TRBV18 with TRBJ2-3, with D perhaps TRBD1 (5 bases). The CDR3 totals 14 residues. Germline V CDR1 and CDR2: KGHSH, LQKENI. V shed 3 bases and J shed 0 bases, with 7 bases lying between them.

The chain combines TRBV7-6 with TRBJ2-1, with 11 bases lining up with TRBD1. The CDR3 consists of 15 residues. Germline values: CDR1 SGHVS, CDR2 FNYEAQ. The V and J ends lost 0 bases and 8 bases, in that order; junction bases with no gene match: 3. Here the CDR3 reads CASSLAGQGAYEQFF. CDR3 in DNA: TGTGCCAGCAGCTTAGCAGGACAGGGGGCGTATGAGCAGTTCTTC.

The rearrangement uses TRBV25-1 and TRBJ2-1; TRBD1 aligns across 7 bases. The CDR3 consists of 15 residues. The V gene's germline CDR1 is MGHDK and CDR2 SYGVNS. V lost 4 bases, J lost 4 bases, and 7 bases stayed unmatched. CDR3 DNA: TGTGCCAGCAGTGGCCAGGGGGTTGGGTACAATGAGCAGTTCTTC. Translation gives CASSGQGVGYNEQFF.

The chain combines TRBV27 with TRBJ1-2; perhaps TRBD1 as D (6 bases). Trimming cost V 5 bases and J 4 bases, with 14 bases left between them. The CDR3 has 14 residues. Germline CDR1 is MNHEY and CDR2 is SMNVEV (reference sequence). CDR3 DNA sequence: TGTGCCAGCAGTAATATACAGGGCGCCTATGGCTACACCTTC. This gives the protein CASSNIQGAYGYTF.

This sequence joins TRBV25-1 and TRBJ2-7; 7 bases map to TRBD2. This CDR3 has 15 residues. Germline V CDR1 and CDR2: MGHDK, SYGVNS. V shed 7 bases, J shed 7 bases, and the junction held 16 bases outside the gene matches. The CDR3, as DNA: TGTGCCAGCAATCACCCCCTCGCGGGAGTGAGAGAGCAGTACTTC. Translated, it gives CASNHPLAGVREQYF.

The sample holds a few counts of this clone. The genes are TRBV7-2 and TRBJ2-1, with 10 bases lining up with TRBD2. The CDR3 has 15 amino acids. Looked up from germline, CDR1 is SGHTA and CDR2 is FQGNSA. Trimming cost V 6 bases and J 5 bases; bases outside gene matches: 7. The CDR3 loop reads CASRAGLANNNEQFF. CDR3 in DNA: TGTGCCAGCAGGGCGGGACTAGCGAATAACAATGAGCAGTTCTTC. Drawing the rest from reference TRBV7-2 and TRBJ2-1, the complete variable domain is GAGVSQSPSNKVTEKGKDVELRCDPISGHTALYWYRQSLGQGLEFLIYFQGNSAPDKSGLPSDRFSAERTGGSVSTLTIQRTQQEDSAVYLCASRAGLANNNEQFFGPGTRLTVL.

The rearrangement uses TRBV19 and TRBJ2-1, with TRBD1 identical over 9 bases. The junction had 5 bases not matched to a gene; V was cut back by 3 bases and J by 5 bases. CDR1 is LNHDA and CDR2 is SQIVND in the germline V gene (reference sequence). The CDR3 consists of 15 residues. CDR3 nucleotides: TGTGCCAGTAGTATCACGGGACAGGGCGACAATGAGCAGTTCTTC. Its translation is CASSITGQGDNEQFF.

V is TRBV12-3 or TRBV12-4 and J is TRBJ1-4, with a tentative D call TRBD1 (6 bases). This CDR3 has 13 amino acids. Between the trimmed V and J ends, which lost 5 bases and 4 bases, there was a span of 8 bases. CDR3 coding DNA: TGTGCCAGCAGTCGACAGGTTAATGAAAAACTGTTTTTT. This gives the protein CASSRQVNEKLFF.

The gene calls are TRBV7-7 and TRBJ2-7; D gene ambiguous. The CDR3 totals 13 residues. In germline, CDR1 is SSHAT, CDR2 FNYEAQ (reference sequence). With 5 bases removed from V and 4 bases from J, the gap between germline ends came to 12 bases. The CDR3 protein is CASSNGGAYEQYF. CDR3 nucleotides: TGTGCCAGCAGCAACGGTGGTGCGTACGAGCAGTACTTC. The full variable domain, in which reference TRBV7-7 and TRBJ2-7 provide the parts outside the CDR3, is GAGVSQSPRYKVTKRGQDVTLRCDPISSHATLYWYQQALGQGPEFLTYFNYEAQPDKSGLPSDRFSAERPEGSISTLTIQRTEQRDSAMYRCASSNGGAYEQYFGPGTRLTVT.

The V call is TRBV5-1, the J call TRBJ2-3, with 7 bases matching TRBD2. Germline V CDR1 and CDR2: SGHRS, YFSETQ. V lost 8 bases, J lost 2 bases, and 5 bases stayed unmatched. The CDR3 totals 13 residues. CDR3 nucleotide sequence: TGCGCCAGTGGGGGGGGACCCACAGATACGCAGTATTTT. Amino acids: CASGGGPTDTQYF.

The J gene is TRBJ2-7, the V gene TRBV2; perhaps TRBD2 as D (5 bases). Germline CDR1 reads SNHLY; CDR2 reads FYNNEI. Trimming shortened V by 8 bases and J by 6 bases, and 11 bases separated the two germline ends. The CDR3 is 11 amino acids. CDR3 sequence reads: CASCHGVEQYF. CDR3 in DNA: TGTGCCAGCTGCCACGGGGTCGAGCAGTACTTC.

This clone has a handful of counts. The chain has TRBV9 and TRBJ1-4; D gene unclear. This CDR3 comprises 13 residues. V was cut by 0 bases and J by 4 bases, with 4 bases left in between. Looked up from germline, CDR1 is SGDLS and CDR2 is YYNGEE. The CDR3 nucleotides read TGTGCCAGCAGCGTAGGGAGTAATGAAAAACTGTTTTTT. Translating it yields CASSVGSNEKLFF.

This chain uses TRBV7-2 with TRBJ2-5; possible D gene TRBD1, 6 bases. The CDR3 has 15 amino acids. The germline V gene encodes CDR1 SGHTA and CDR2 FQGNSA. V dropped 5 bases and J dropped 2 bases, with 15 bases sitting between them. Here the CDR3 reads CASSRNRAQQETQYF. DNA for the CDR3: TGTGCCAGCAGCAGGAACAGGGCGCAACAAGAGACCCAGTACTTC.

The V and J genes are TRBV29-1 and TRBJ2-5; D is uncertain. Trimming removed 7 bases from V and 0 bases from J, with 3 bases in between. CDR1 and CDR2 from the germline V gene are SQVTM and ANQGSEA. The length of the CDR3 is 10 residues. For the CDR3, the DNA is TGCAGCGCTAACCAAGAGACCCAGTACTTC. It is translated as CSANQETQYF.

The V gene is TRBV28, the J gene TRBJ1-5; D may be TRBD1 (5 bases). Trimming took 2 bases from V and 6 from J, leaving 11 bases between them. CDR3 length equals 14 residues. Germline V lookup: CDR1 MDHEN, CDR2 SYDVKM. CDR3 in amino acids: CASSLAGQVQPQHF. CDR3 coding DNA: TGTGCCAGCAGTTTAGCGGGGCAGGTTCAGCCCCAGCATTTT. Full variable domain (remainder filled in from reference TRBV28 and TRBJ1-5): DVKVTQSSRYLVKRTGEKVFLECVQDMDHENMFWYRQDPGLGLRLIYFSYDVKMKEKGDIPEGYSVSREKKERFSLILESASTNQTSMYLCASSLAGQVQPQHFGDGTRLSIL.

The chain carries TRBV5-1 and TRBJ2-5; D gene uncertain. Deletions cut 7 bases from V and 5 bases from J, with 15 bases between. Germline loops: CDR1 SGHRS, CDR2 YFSETQ. The CDR3 runs 13 residues. CDR3 bases: TGCGCCAGCGCTATGTCCCCCTTGGAGACCCAGTACTTC. Its translation is CASAMSPLETQYF. The whole variable domain, filled in from reference TRBV5-1 and TRBJ2-5, reads KAGVTQTPRYLIKTRGQQVTLSCSPISGHRSVSWYQQTPGQGLQFLFEYFSETQRNKGNFPGRFSGRQFSNSRSEMNVSTLELGDSALYLCASAMSPLETQYFGPGTRLLVL.

This clone was observed a few times. This chain links TRBV2 with TRBJ1-2, with a possible D match to TRBD1 (5 bases). CDR3 length: 12 amino acids. V was cut by 8 bases and J by 3 bases, with 10 bases left in between. Germline CDR1 is SNHLY and CDR2 is FYNNEI. The CDR3 nucleotides read TGTGCCAGCGCACCAGGGTACTATGGCTACACCTTC. Amino acids: CASAPGYYGYTF. Combining the CDR3 with reference TRBV2 and TRBJ1-2 gives the whole variable domain EPEVTQTPSHQVTQMGQEVILRCVPISNHLYFYWYRQILGQKVEFLVSFYNNEISEKSEIFDDQFSVERPDGSNFTLKIRSTKLEDSAMYFCASAPGYYGYTFGSGTRLTVV.

This clone has just a few counts. The chain is built from TRBV5-1 and TRBJ2-7; tentatively, D is TRBD2 (6 bases). Germline V lookup: CDR1 SGHRS, CDR2 YFSETQ. This CDR3 has 15 residues. Trimming pared 7 bases from V and 7 bases from J, leaving 24 bases between. The CDR3 DNA sequence: TGCGCCAGCGGGTTTGCGGGGTCAAGATCGGGAGAGCAGTACTTC. Protein sequence: CASGFAGSRSGEQYF.

V and J are TRBV28 and TRBJ2-7; 8 nucleotides line up with TRBD2. The ends lost 2 bases at V and 2 bases at J; junction bases unmatched: 14. This CDR3 comprises 18 residues. Germline CDR1 is MDHEN and CDR2 is SYDVKM. The CDR3 is CASSLKAGAGKQPYEQYF. CDR3 nucleotides: TGTGCCAGCAGTTTAAAAGCGGGGGCAGGGAAACAACCCTACGAGCAGTACTTC.

This chain links TRBV29-1 with TRBJ2-1, with 11 bases lining up with TRBD2. The CDR3 spans 11 residues. J was trimmed by 15 bases and V by 6 bases; bases with no gene match: 7. Germline CDR1 is SQVTM and CDR2 is ANQGSEA. In DNA form, the CDR3 reads TGCAGCGTCTACACTAGCGGGAGAATGTTCTTC. The encoded protein is CSVYTSGRMFF.

This chain links TRBV24-1 with TRBJ2-1; TRBD2 matches 7 bases. Trimming at V came to 5 bases and at J to 3 bases, leaving 6 bases not matched to a gene. Germline V gene lookup returns CDR1 KGHDR and CDR2 SFDVKD. The CDR3 is made up of 15 amino acids. CDR3 amino acids: CATSGGRANYNEQFF. The CDR3 DNA follows: TGTGCCACCAGTGGAGGGAGGGCCAACTACAATGAGCAGTTCTTC.

Only a few counts were recorded for this clone. The rearrangement links TRBV14 to TRBJ1-2; TRBD1 matches 7 bases. Germline loops: CDR1 SGHDN, CDR2 FVKESK. CDR3 size: 14 residues. V trimming: 1 base; J trimming: 8 bases; junction bases outside the gene matches: 7. The CDR3 region has the DNA TGTGCCAGCAGCCAAGTCGGGACAGTTCAGGGCTACACCTTC. It encodes CASSQVGTVQGYTF.

The chain couples TRBV25-1 to TRBJ2-1; D is ambiguous. Per the germline V gene, CDR1 is MGHDK and CDR2 is SYGVNS. There are 15 residues in the CDR3. With 7 bases removed from V and 0 bases from J, the gap between germline ends came to 13 bases. CDR3 region: CASNPRLVSYNEQFF. In nucleotides, the CDR3 is TGTGCCAGCAACCCCAGATTGGTCTCCTACAATGAGCAGTTCTTC.

This chain connects TRBV27 to TRBJ1-6; TRBD1 matches 7 bases. J was trimmed by 6 bases and V by 5 bases; bases with no gene match: 10. The CDR3 is made up of 16 amino acids. CDR1 is MNHEY and CDR2 is SMNVEV in the germline V gene (reference sequence). This CDR3 reads CASSHRDSGLNSPLHF. In DNA form, the CDR3 reads TGTGCCAGCAGTCACCGGGACAGCGGCCTTAATTCACCCCTCCACTTT.

The chain couples TRBV4-1 to TRBJ2-7; 8 bases map to TRBD2. Trimming removed 1 base from V and 0 bases from J; junction bases left unmatched: 2. In germline, CDR1 is MGHRA, CDR2 YSYEKL. CDR3 length equals 15 residues. The CDR3 DNA reads TGCGCCAGCAGCCAAGCACTAGCGGACTCCTACGAGCAGTACTTC. This translates into CASSQALADSYEQYF.

The V call is TRBV6-2 or TRBV6-3, the J call TRBJ2-3, with unresolved D. CDR3 length: 14 amino acids. Germline values: CDR1 MNHEY, CDR2 SVGEGT. Trimming took off 6 bases at V and 1 base at J, with 11 bases between the two ends. This CDR3 reads CASSSLWGTDTQYF. For the CDR3, the DNA is TGTGCCAGCAGCTCACTATGGGGCACAGATACGCAGTATTTT.

The rearrangement uses TRBV2 and TRBJ1-1; 8 bases map to TRBD1. Germline assignment: CDR1 SNHLY and CDR2 FYNNEI. CDR3 length: 14 amino acids. V lost 6 bases and J lost 4; bases outside the gene matches: 7. Here the CDR3 reads CASRTQGGGTEAFF. Here the CDR3 DNA reads TGTGCCAGCAGGACACAGGGGGGAGGCACTGAAGCTTTCTTT.